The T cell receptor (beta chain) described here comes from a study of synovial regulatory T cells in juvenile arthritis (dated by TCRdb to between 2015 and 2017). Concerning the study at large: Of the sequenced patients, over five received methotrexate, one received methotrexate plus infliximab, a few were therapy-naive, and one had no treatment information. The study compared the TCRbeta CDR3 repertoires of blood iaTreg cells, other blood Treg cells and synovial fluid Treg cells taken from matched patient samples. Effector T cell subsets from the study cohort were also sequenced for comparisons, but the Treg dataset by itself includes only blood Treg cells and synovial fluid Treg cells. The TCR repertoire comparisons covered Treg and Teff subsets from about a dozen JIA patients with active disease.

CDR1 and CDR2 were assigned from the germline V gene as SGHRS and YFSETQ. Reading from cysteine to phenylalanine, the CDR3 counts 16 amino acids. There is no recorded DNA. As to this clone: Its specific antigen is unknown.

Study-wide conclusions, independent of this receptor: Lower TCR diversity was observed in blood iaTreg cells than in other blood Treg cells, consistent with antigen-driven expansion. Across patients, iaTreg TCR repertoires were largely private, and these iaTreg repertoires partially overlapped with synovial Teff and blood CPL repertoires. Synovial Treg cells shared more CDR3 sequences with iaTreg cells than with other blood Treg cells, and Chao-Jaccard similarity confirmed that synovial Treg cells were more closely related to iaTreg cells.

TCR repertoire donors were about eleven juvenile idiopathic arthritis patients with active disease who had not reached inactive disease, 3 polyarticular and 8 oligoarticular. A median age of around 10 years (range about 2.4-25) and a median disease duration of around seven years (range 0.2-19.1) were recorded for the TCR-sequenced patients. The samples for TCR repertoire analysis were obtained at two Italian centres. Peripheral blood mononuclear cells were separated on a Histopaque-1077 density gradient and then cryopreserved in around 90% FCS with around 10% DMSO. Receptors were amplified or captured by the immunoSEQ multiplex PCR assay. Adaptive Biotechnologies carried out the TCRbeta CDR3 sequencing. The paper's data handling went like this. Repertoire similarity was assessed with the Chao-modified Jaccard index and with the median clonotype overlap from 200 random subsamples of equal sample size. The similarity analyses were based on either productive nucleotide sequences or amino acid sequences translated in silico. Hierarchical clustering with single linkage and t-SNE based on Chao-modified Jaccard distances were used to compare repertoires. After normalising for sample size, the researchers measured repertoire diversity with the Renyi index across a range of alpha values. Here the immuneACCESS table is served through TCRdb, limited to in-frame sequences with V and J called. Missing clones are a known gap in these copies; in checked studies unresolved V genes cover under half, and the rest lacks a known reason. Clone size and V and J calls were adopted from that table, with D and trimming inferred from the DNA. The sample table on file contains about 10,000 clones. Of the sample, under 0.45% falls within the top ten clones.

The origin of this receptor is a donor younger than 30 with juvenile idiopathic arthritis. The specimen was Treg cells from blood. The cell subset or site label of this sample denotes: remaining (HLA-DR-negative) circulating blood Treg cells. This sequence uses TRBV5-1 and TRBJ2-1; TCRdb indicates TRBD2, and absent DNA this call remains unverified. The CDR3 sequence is CASSLVAGVTYNEQFF.